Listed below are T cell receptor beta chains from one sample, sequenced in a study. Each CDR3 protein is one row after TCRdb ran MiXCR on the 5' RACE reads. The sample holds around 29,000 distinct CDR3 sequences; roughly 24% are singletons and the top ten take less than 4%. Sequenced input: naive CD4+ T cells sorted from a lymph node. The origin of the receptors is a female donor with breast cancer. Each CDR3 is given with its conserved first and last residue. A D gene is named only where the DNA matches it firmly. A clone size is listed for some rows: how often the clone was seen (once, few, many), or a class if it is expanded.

CDR3: CASSEARTGGTRETQYF
DNA: TGTGCCAGCAGTGAAGCCCGGACGGGGGGGACTCGAGAGACCCAGTACTTC
D: TRBD2
V: TRBV2
J: TRBJ2-5
size: .

CDR3: CASSLAGTGEQFF
DNA: TGTGCCAGCAGCTTGGCAGGTACCGGTGAGCAGTTCTTC
D: .
V: TRBV5-6
J: TRBJ2-1
size: medium-sized

CDR3: CASREGQNTDTQYF
DNA: TGTGCCAGCAGGGAGGGGCAAAACACAGATACGCAGTATTTT
D: .
V: TRBV5-4
J: TRBJ2-3
size: many

CDR3: CATSDLGAGTDTQYF
DNA: TGTGCCACCAGTGATTTGGGGGCGGGGACAGATACGCAGTATTTT
D: .
V: TRBV24-1
J: TRBJ2-3
size: few

CDR3: CSARDRRPGAETQYF
DNA: TGCAGTGCTAGAGACAGACGGCCTGGGGCTGAGACCCAGTACTTC
D: .
V: TRBV20-1
J: TRBJ2-5
size: few

CDR3: CASSLPGPSYEQYF
DNA: TGTGCCAGCAGCCTCCCCGGGCCCTCCTACGAGCAGTACTTC
D: .
V: TRBV11-2
J: TRBJ2-7
size: .

CDR3: CASSFQGEAFF
DNA: TGTGCCAGCAGTTTTCAGGGTGAAGCTTTCTTT
D: .
V: TRBV12-3/TRBV12-4
J: TRBJ1-1
size: .

CDR3: CASSPGTGGTDSYEQYF
DNA: TGTGCCAGCAGCCCCGGGACAGGGGGGACAGACTCCTACGAGCAGTACTTC
D: TRBD1
V: TRBV5-5
J: TRBJ2-7
size: .

CDR3: CASSLMGASYNSPLHF
DNA: TGTGCCAGCAGCTTGATGGGGGCTTCCTATAATTCACCCCTCCACTTT
D: .
V: TRBV5-5
J: TRBJ1-6
size: .

CDR3: CSAPAGLAGINEQFF
DNA: TGCAGTGCCCCCGCGGGACTAGCGGGGATCAATGAGCAGTTCTTC
D: TRBD2
V: TRBV20-1
J: TRBJ2-1
size: few

CDR3: CASSFEETQYF
DNA: TGTGCCAGCAGCTTCGAAGAGACCCAGTACTTC
D: .
V: TRBV5-5
J: TRBJ2-5
size: .

CDR3: CASGFRDVPNTGELFF
DNA: TGTGCCAGCGGTTTTAGGGACGTTCCGAACACCGGGGAGCTGTTTTTT
D: .
V: TRBV12-3/TRBV12-4
J: TRBJ2-2
size: few

CDR3: CASSHRRREQYF
DNA: TGTGCCAGCAGCCACCGGAGGAGGGAGCAGTACTTC
D: .
V: TRBV3-1
J: TRBJ2-7
size: few

CDR3: CASSPPLGGELFF
DNA: TGCGCCAGCAGCCCCCCTTTGGGCGGGGAGCTGTTTTTT
D: .
V: TRBV5-1
J: TRBJ2-2
size: few

CDR3: CASSPTGRDTQYF
DNA: TGTGCCAGCTCACCCACAGGGCGGGATACGCAGTATTTT
D: .
V: TRBV18
J: TRBJ2-3
size: .

CDR3: CSARDTSRNTEAFF
DNA: TGCAGTGCTAGAGATACCAGCAGGAACACTGAAGCTTTCTTT
D: .
V: TRBV20-1
J: TRBJ1-1
size: .

CDR3: CASSFARGAGDTQYF
DNA: TGTGCCAGCAGCTTCGCCCGGGGTGCTGGAGATACGCAGTATTTT
D: .
V: TRBV7-2
J: TRBJ2-3
size: many

CDR3: CASSTTSGGLNEQFF
DNA: TGTGCCAGCTCAACGACTAGCGGGGGACTGAATGAGCAGTTCTTC
D: TRBD2
V: TRBV18
J: TRBJ2-1
size: few

CDR3: CASSLEASGGYNEQFF
DNA: TGCGCCAGCAGCTTGGAGGCCAGCGGGGGCTACAATGAGCAGTTCTTC
D: TRBD2
V: TRBV5-1
J: TRBJ2-1
size: few

CDR3: CASSLVVEDTQYF
DNA: TGTGCCAGCAGCTTAGTGGTTGAAGATACGCAGTATTTT
D: .
V: TRBV7-6
J: TRBJ2-3
size: few

CDR3: CASSLAAGGSLQETQYF
DNA: TGCGCCAGCAGCTTGGCAGCGGGGGGCTCGTTGCAAGAGACCCAGTACTTC
D: TRBD2
V: TRBV5-1
J: TRBJ2-5
size: .

CDR3: CASSPENDRGKDTEAVF
DNA: TGTGCCAGCAGCCCAGAGAATGACAGGGGAAAGGACACTGAAGCTGTCTTT
D: TRBD1
V: TRBV7-9
J: TRBJ1-1
size: .

CDR3: CASNKGVLGNEQFF
DNA: TGTGCCAGCAACAAGGGCGTCCTAGGTAATGAGCAGTTCTTC
D: .
V: TRBV21-1
J: TRBJ2-1
size: few

CDR3: CASSRGGPFSYEQYF
DNA: TGTGCCAGCAGCCGAGGCGGGCCCTTCTCCTACGAGCAGTACTTC
D: .
V: TRBV6-1
J: TRBJ2-7
size: .

CDR3: CAESLNYGYTF
DNA: TGTGCAGAGTCCCTTAACTATGGCTACACCTTC
D: .
V: TRBV30
J: TRBJ1-2
size: many

CDR3: CASRTQGMEQETQYF
DNA: TGCGCCAGCAGGACACAGGGAATGGAACAAGAGACCCAGTACTTC
D: .
V: TRBV5-1
J: TRBJ2-5
size: .

CDR3: CASSYRRGNGNSPLHF
DNA: TGTGCCAGCAGTTACCGGCGGGGAAATGGAAATTCACCCCTCCACTTT
D: .
V: TRBV6-2/TRBV6-3
J: TRBJ1-6
size: .

CDR3: CASSPEVITDTQYF
DNA: TGCGCCAGCAGCCCAGAGGTGATCACAGATACGCAGTATTTT
D: .
V: TRBV4-3
J: TRBJ2-3
size: few

CDR3: CASTETGAGGYTF
DNA: TGTGCCAGCACCGAAACCGGGGCAGGCGGCTACACCTTC
D: .
V: TRBV6-1
J: TRBJ1-2
size: .

CDR3: CASSPGQGAGTDTQYF
DNA: TGTGCCAGCAGTCCGGGACAGGGGGCCGGGACAGATACGCAGTATTTT
D: TRBD1
V: TRBV6-5
J: TRBJ2-3
size: .

CDR3: CASSYTLGPGELFF
DNA: TGTGCCAGCAGTTACACCCTGGGACCCGGGGAGCTGTTTTTT
D: .
V: TRBV6-2/TRBV6-3
J: TRBJ2-2
size: .

CDR3: CAISESPEEPQHF
DNA: TGTGCCATCAGTGAGTCGCCTGAGGAGCCCCAGCATTTT
D: .
V: TRBV10-3
J: TRBJ1-5
size: .

CDR3: CASNPGDEKLFF
DNA: TGTGCCAGCAACCCAGGAGATGAAAAACTGTTTTTT
D: .
V: TRBV3-1
J: TRBJ1-4
size: .

CDR3: CASSLAEWRRNSPLHF
DNA: TGTGCCAGCAGCTTAGCTGAGTGGCGGCGAAATTCACCCCTCCACTTT
D: .
V: TRBV7-2
J: TRBJ1-6
size: once

CDR3: CASSSLRTRTYEQYF
DNA: TGTGCCAGCAGTTCGCTCCGAACCCGCACCTACGAGCAGTACTTC
D: .
V: TRBV6-2/TRBV6-3
J: TRBJ2-7
size: few

CDR3: CASSHPMTDTQYF
DNA: TGCGCCAGCAGCCATCCCATGACAGATACGCAGTATTTT
D: .
V: TRBV4-1
J: TRBJ2-3
size: few

CDR3: CASTPLGQGTDTQYF
DNA: TGTGCCAGTACACCCCTAGGACAGGGTACAGATACGCAGTATTTT
D: TRBD1
V: TRBV7-8
J: TRBJ2-3
size: .